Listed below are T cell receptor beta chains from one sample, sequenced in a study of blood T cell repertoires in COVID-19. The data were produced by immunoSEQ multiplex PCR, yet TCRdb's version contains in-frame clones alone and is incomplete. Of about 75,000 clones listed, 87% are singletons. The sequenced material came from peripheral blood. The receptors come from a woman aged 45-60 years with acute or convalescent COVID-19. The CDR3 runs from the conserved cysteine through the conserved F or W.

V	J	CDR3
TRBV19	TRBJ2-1	CASRAPRTYNEQFF
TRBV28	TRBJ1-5	CASSLGSFSNQPQHF
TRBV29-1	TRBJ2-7	CSVEDLTQGQQYF
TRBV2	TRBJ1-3	CASSPPGRSSGNTIYF
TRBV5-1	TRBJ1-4	CASSLAGRGDEKLFF
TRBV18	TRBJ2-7	CASSHSRYYEQYF
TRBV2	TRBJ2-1	CASSLVRDNEQFF
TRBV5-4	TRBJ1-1	CASSFLNSEAFF
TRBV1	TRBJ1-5	CTSSLVDRGICSGQPQHF
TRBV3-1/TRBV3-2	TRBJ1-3	CASSQEMARISGNTIYF
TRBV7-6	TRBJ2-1	CASSLERSEQFF
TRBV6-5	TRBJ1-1	CASSSSGGARSEAFF
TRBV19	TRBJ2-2	CASRRDFNTGELFF
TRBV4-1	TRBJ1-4	CASSQGGQGRPNEKLFF
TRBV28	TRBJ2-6	CASSYPTGPLSGANVLTF
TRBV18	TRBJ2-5	CASRPSTKTQYF
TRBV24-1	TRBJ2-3	CATSESGTGGQDTQYF
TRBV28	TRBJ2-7	CASRGRREGSYEQYF
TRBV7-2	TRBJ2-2	CASSHRGQAGAGELFF
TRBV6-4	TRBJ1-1	CASSDLQSIERQGNTEAFF
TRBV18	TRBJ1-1	CASSGQGNTEAFF
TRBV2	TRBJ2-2	CASSETDSPNTGELFF
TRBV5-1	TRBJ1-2	CASSPGNYGYTF
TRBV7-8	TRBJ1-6	CASSLMGQGRSPLHF
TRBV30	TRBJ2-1	CASTQGNEQFF
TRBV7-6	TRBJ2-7	CASSLVTGTSFYEQYF
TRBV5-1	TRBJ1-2	CASSPGPGGGGYTF
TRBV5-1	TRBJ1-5	CASSLTGGAEPQHF
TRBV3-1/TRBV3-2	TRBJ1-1	CASSQDSSRGHTFF
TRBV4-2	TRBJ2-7	CASSQAGTSGIDEQYF
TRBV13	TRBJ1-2	CASSLGRRRTGYTF
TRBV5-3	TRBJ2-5	CARSAPGGQGVGETQYF
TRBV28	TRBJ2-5	CASSFFAATKETQYF
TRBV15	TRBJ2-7	CATSRGQNQVGEQYF
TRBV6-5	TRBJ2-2	CASRESNTGELFF
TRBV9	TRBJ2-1	CASSPGDSGRANEQFF
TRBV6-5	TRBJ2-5	CASRFTGQETQYF
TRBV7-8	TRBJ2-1	CASSLVIQARDEQFF
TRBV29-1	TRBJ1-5	CSVDQKTDRINGYNQPQHF
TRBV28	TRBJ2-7	CASNVRGIYEQYF
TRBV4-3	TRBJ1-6	CASSQDLAYNSPLHF
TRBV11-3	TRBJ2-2	CASSIGSPGSTLFF